Following are 2 T cell receptor beta chains from one sample sequenced in a study of T cells in Graves' hyperthyroidism and ophthalmopathy. What was amplified from RNA transcripts were TCR beta CDR3 regions. With the HTBI primer set, the TCR CDR3 went through a first round of RT-PCR. TCRdb re-called the multiplex PCR reads through MiXCR, storing one row per CDR3 protein. Altogether over 500,000 distinct CDR3 sequences are present, about 16% being singletons, with the ten largest covering about 29%. Input material: blood. The receptor set was obtained from a woman in her 30s with Graves' ophthalmopathy.

Turning to this clonotype: This clone may be a read error of a much larger clone one base away. This chain joins TRBV11-1 and TRBJ2-1; D perhaps matches TRBD1 (6 bases). Trimming cost V 1 base and J 11 bases, with 15 bases left between them. The germline V gene has CDR1 SGHAT and CDR2 FQDESV (reference sequence). This CDR3 region has 14 residues. Here the CDR3 DNA reads TGTGCCAGCAGCTTAGGCGGACAGAGCTTGCAGCAGTTCTTC. This codes for CASSLGGQSLQQFF.

Concerning this clonotype: A read error may be the cause here, since a much bigger clone is one base away. This chain connects TRBV20-1 to TRBJ1-1; TRBD1 is a possible D gene (6 bases). V lost 1 base and J 1 base, leaving 19 bases between the germline ends. Germline V gene data show CDR1 as DFQATT and CDR2 as SNEGSKA (reference sequence). The CDR3 is 17 amino acids. The DNA for the CDR3 is TGCAGTGCTAGAGGTGTTACCAAGGGGGGGGCGAACACTGAAGCTTTCTTT. It encodes CSARGVTKGGANTEAFF.